The next 5 T cell receptor beta chains were all read from a single sample in a study of molecular identifiers for immune sequencing clone quantification. TCRdb reprocessed the PCR reads via MiXCR and lists one record per CDR3 protein. The repertoire consists of about half a million distinct CDR3 sequences, with approximately 25% occurring once and the leading ten covering approximately 0.8%. Sample: naive CD8+ T cells from blood, with Jurkat cell RNA spiked in. As to subset: FACS-sorted CD8+CD4-CCR7+CD45RA+ naive T cells. The receptors were sampled from a human donor in good health. Some libraries in this study had Jurkat cell RNA spiked in.

The rearrangement links TRBV9 to TRBJ2-1; D uncertain. This CDR3 has 13 amino acids. The V and J ends lost 4 bases and 10 bases respectively, with 15 bases between them. CDR1 and CDR2 (germline): SGDLS, YYNGEE. CDR3 bases: TGTGCCAGCAGCTCCCGGTTGGTGGAAGAGCAGTTCTTC. It is translated as CASSSRLVEEQFF.

There are many counts of this clonotype. The rearrangement uses TRBV27 and TRBJ1-6, with a weak D call TRBD1 (5 bases). CDR3 length equals 16 residues. With 2 bases removed from V and 4 bases from J, the gap between germline ends came to 12 bases. Looked up from germline, CDR1 is MNHEY and CDR2 is SMNVEV (reference sequence). In DNA form, the CDR3 reads TGTGCCAGCAGTTTAATCCTAGGACAATATAATTCACCCCTCCACTTT. It translates to CASSLILGQYNSPLHF.

This clonotype has only a few counts. The V gene is TRBV9, the J gene TRBJ1-4, with D possibly being TRBD1 (5 bases). Looked up from germline, CDR1 is SGDLS and CDR2 is YYNGEE. This CDR3 has 15 amino acids. Trimming took 3 bases from V and 2 from J, leaving 11 bases between them. The CDR3 nucleotides read TGTGCCAGCAGCGAGGGGATAGTGACTAATGAAAAACTGTTTTTT. Its translation is CASSEGIVTNEKLFF.

This clonotype was observed many times. This chain uses TRBV28 with TRBJ2-7; TRBD2 might be the D (6 bases). This CDR3 region has 14 residues. Germline CDR1 is MDHEN and CDR2 is SYDVKM. Trimming took off 6 bases at V and 5 bases at J, with 17 bases between the two ends. As DNA, the CDR3 is TGTGCCAGCAGCTCCCGGGGGAGAAGGGACGAGCAGTACTTC. Protein sequence: CASSSRGRRDEQYF.

A few counts support this clonotype. The rearrangement uses TRBV4-1 and TRBJ2-1, with 8 bases that match TRBD2. The CDR3 totals 17 residues. V dropped 0 bases and J dropped 3; count of bases not matched to a gene: 7. Per germline, CDR1 MGHRA and CDR2 YSYEKL. CDR3 coding DNA: TGCGCCAGCAGCCAAGAAAAGGGACTAGTTCTCTACAATGAGCAGTTCTTC. It specifies CASSQEKGLVLYNEQFF.